The T cell receptor (beta chain) under discussion was sequenced for a study of T-cell memory formation after mild COVID-19 (dated by TCRdb to the early 2020s). The study in broad terms: TCR sequence clusters from the two donors were largely donor specific. In a couple of donors, T-cell clones that expanded and contracted after mild COVID-19 were followed by sequencing TCRalpha and TCRbeta repertoires longitudinally. The cohort was made up of two young adult volunteers, one female and one male, who were previously healthy. General conclusions and limits of the study: The detection of some responding clones in pre-infection memory suggests that pre-existing cross-reactive memory T cells joined the SARS-CoV-2 response. Clones that contracted from day 15 to 85 showed balanced CD4/CD8 phenotypes, whereas a second wave of clones that expanded from day 15 to 37 leaned towards CD4+. SARS-CoV-2 specificity of the second-wave clones peaking on day 37 was not confirmed. Contracting CD4+ clones were located mainly in the CM and EM memory subsets, whereas CD8+ clones were found to be enriched in EMRA. Only a couple of mild cases were covered in the study, and larger cohorts including severe cases with pre-infection samples were considered necessary.

Trimming takes 5 bases from V and 7 bases from J, and the germline ends sit 14 bases apart. Taken from the germline V gene (reference sequence), the CDR1 and CDR2 loops are DFQATT and SNEGSKA. From the cysteine up to the phenylalanine, the CDR3 has a length of 12 residues. Left in the record is the CDR3 DNA by itself, 36 bases read in frame from the first base. Comments on this clonotype: Its antigen specificity is not known. The input lacks base qualities; no much larger clone sits a single base away.

The sequencer listed for this sample is Illumina NovaSeq 6000. TCRalpha and TCRbeta cDNA libraries were constructed by 5'RACE with constant-segment primers, with sample barcodes and unique molecular identifiers being introduced. Trizol reagent was used to extract RNA from every sample. Libraries were amplified in two PCR steps, with a second sample barcode and Illumina TruSeq adapters added in the second step. The libraries were sequenced on an Illumina NovaSeq using 2 x 150 bp paired-end reads. As for the original processing: Demultiplexing of reads and collapsing into UMI-guided consensus sequences were performed with migec v1.2.7. With mixcr v2.1.11, UMI consensuses were aligned to TRA and TRB V and J templates and assembled into clonotypes. A clonotype was counted as expanded or contracted only if both edgeR and NoisET called the change significant, with noise models trained on biological replicates. For edgeR calls, the thresholds were a false discovery rate-adjusted p below 0.01 and a log2 fold-change of 1. PCA with hierarchical clustering of max-normalized trajectories of the 1000 most abundant clonotypes was used as exploratory dynamics analysis. Separately sequenced CD4+ and CD8+ repertoires were used to assign the CD4 or CD8 phenotype of responding clones. The raw public reads went through TCRdb reprocessing: fastp at Q25, MiXCR clone calling, in-frame beta chains kept. Under each unique CDR3 protein, matching rows form one entry showing the most common genes and DNA. These V and J calls derive from TCRdb rather than the authors' analysis. The sample has about 340,000 distinct CDR3 sequences on record, about 15% of them singletons. The top ten clones comprise 20% to 25% of the sample.

PBMCs were isolated by Ficoll-Paque density gradient centrifugation. The sequence joins TRBV20-1 to TRBJ1-1; the D gene is perhaps TRBD1, from 6 matching bases. Sequenced sample: PBMCs or a T cell subset sorted from them (not recorded which). The source of this sequence is a man between 18 and 29 years old who had mild COVID-19 (a few samples of this study predate the infection). The sample titles of this study are shuffled in the database, so cell type and time point are left out; the donor was told from shared clones. The DNA is TGCAGTGCTCCCGTGACAGGCCTTGAAGCTTTCTTT. It translates to CSAPVTGLEAFF.